Presented here are 15 T cell receptor beta chains from one specimen sequenced in a study of shared T cell receptors in the human thymus. The protocol was immunoSEQ multiplex PCR, while the TCRdb copy is restricted to in-frame clones and leaves out a portion. In the table there are 720,000 or so clones, 80% to 90% of which are singletons. This same sample was also part of a study on human thymus T cells.

Input material: thymocytes. The receptors originated from a girl under three years old with a congenital heart defect.

The chain combines TRBV6-5 with TRBJ1-2; 7 bases map to TRBD1. Losses at the gene ends were 4 bases for V and 4 bases for J; bases not matched to a gene: 6. The CDR3 is 14 amino acids. The V gene's germline CDR1 is MNHEY and CDR2 SVGAGI. The chain's CDR3 is CASSLTGASYGYTF. The CDR3 nucleotides are TGTGCCAGCAGTTTAACAGGGGCAAGCTATGGCTACACCTTC.

V and J are TRBV4-1 and TRBJ2-4; tentatively, D is TRBD2 (5 bases). The CDR3 has 16 residues. V was shortened by 0 bases and J by 1 base, with 10 bases between the two germline ends. In germline, CDR1 is MGHRA, CDR2 YSYEKL. CDR3 coding DNA: TGCGCCAGCAGCCAAGATGGGGAGTGGGCCAAAAACATTCAGTACTTC. Protein product: CASSQDGEWAKNIQYF.

The chain carries TRBV27 and TRBJ1-5; 7 bases map to TRBD1. The CDR3 contains 16 residues. The V segment lost 4 bases and the J segment 1 base; nucleotides outside the gene matches: 7. Germline V gives CDR1 MNHEY, CDR2 SMNVEV (reference sequence). The chain's CDR3 is CASSSDRSGSNQPQHF. CDR3 coding DNA: TGTGCCAGCAGTTCGGACAGGTCGGGAAGCAATCAGCCCCAGCATTTT.

The chain combines TRBV5-1 with TRBJ1-1; D uncertain. Germline CDR1 reads SGHRS; CDR2 reads YFSETQ. V was trimmed by 2 bases and J by 12 bases, leaving 11 bases between them. The CDR3 is 11 amino acids. This CDR3 reads CASSFGVWSFF. CDR3 DNA: TGCGCCAGCAGCTTCGGGGTATGGTCTTTCTTT.

The chain is built from TRBV10-3 and TRBJ1-2, with 7 bases fitting TRBD1. The CDR3 contains 14 residues. The V segment lost 7 bases and the J segment 5 bases; nucleotides outside the gene matches: 10. The germline V gene has CDR1 ENHRY and CDR2 SYGVKD. As DNA, the CDR3 is TGTGCCATCACCAACGACAGGGTTGGGTATGGCTACACCTTC. Translating it yields CAITNDRVGYGYTF.

A note on this clone: The sample carries other DNA sequences with the same CDR3. This rearrangement joins TRBV7-9 to TRBJ1-5; D unresolved. Per germline, CDR1 SEHNR and CDR2 FQNEAQ (reference sequence). The V and J ends lost 2 bases and 4 bases respectively, with 3 bases between them. This CDR3 region has 12 residues. The CDR3 DNA sequence: TGTGCCAGCAGCTTATCAAATCAGCCCCAGCATTTT. It codes for CASSLSNQPQHF.

This clone was detected once. The sample carries other DNA sequences with the same CDR3. The rearrangement links TRBV5-1 to TRBJ1-2; TRBD1 matches at 7 bases. V lost 1 base and J lost 2; bases outside the gene matches: 2. This CDR3 has 14 residues. Germline CDR1 is SGHRS and CDR2 is YFSETQ. For the CDR3, the DNA is TGCGCCAGCAGCTTGACAGGGGCCAACTATGGCTACACCTTC. Amino acid sequence: CASSLTGANYGYTF. The full variable domain, with the rest looked up from reference TRBV5-1 and TRBJ1-2, is KAGVTQTPRYLIKTRGQQVTLSCSPISGHRSVSWYQQTPGQGLQFLFEYFSETQRNKGNFPGRFSGRQFSNSRSEMNVSTLELGDSALYLCASSLTGANYGYTFGSGTRLTVV.

CDR3 sequence reads: CASSLAGVREKLFF. As DNA, the CDR3 is TGCGCCAGCAGCTTGGCAGGGGTCCGTGAAAAACTGTTTTTT. The chain uses TRBV5-1 and TRBJ1-4, with D perhaps matching TRBD1 (6 bases). This CDR3 region has 14 residues. Germline CDR1 reads SGHRS; CDR2 reads YFSETQ. Trimming took 0 bases from V and 7 from J, leaving 10 bases between them.

The chain uses TRBV27 and TRBJ1-2, with 8 positions matching TRBD1. The CDR3 sequence is 14 residues long. Germline lookup yields CDR1 MNHEY and CDR2 SMNVEV (reference sequence). Trimming cost V 4 bases and J 8 bases; bases outside gene matches: 9. The CDR3 protein is CASSSLGQGSGYTF. The CDR3, as DNA: TGTGCCAGCAGTTCACTCGGACAGGGCAGCGGCTACACCTTC.

The chain links TRBV13 to TRBJ1-1, with D possibly TRBD1 on 6 matching bases. CDR1 is PRHDT, CDR2 FYEKMQ, per germline (reference sequence). CDR3 length equals 13 residues. Between the trimmed V and J ends, which lost 1 base and 11 bases, there was a span of 14 bases. The CDR3 nucleotides are TGTGCCAGCAGCTTAGTTTTTGCACAGGGCGCTTTCTTT. Protein product: CASSLVFAQGAFF.

This chain connects TRBV6-5 to TRBJ2-1; 10 nucleotides align to TRBD2. Germline V gene lookup returns CDR1 MNHEY and CDR2 SVGAGI. This CDR3 region has 16 residues. Trimming cost V 4 bases and J 5 bases; bases outside gene matches: 8. The CDR3 DNA sequence: TGTGCCAGCAGTTGCAAAATAGCGGGGGGCCACAATGAGCAGTTCTTC. Encoded protein: CASSCKIAGGHNEQFF.

J is TRBJ2-1 and V is TRBV27; tentatively, D is TRBD2 (5 bases). Germline assignment: CDR1 MNHEY and CDR2 SMNVEV (reference sequence). V was pared by 4 bases and J by 3 bases, with 13 bases between. There are 15 residues in the CDR3. Written as DNA, the CDR3 is TGTGCCAGCAGTTCCCAAGCGGAAGTCTACAATGAGCAGTTCTTC. Translating gives CASSSQAEVYNEQFF.

The chain uses TRBV9 and TRBJ1-2; no clear D gene. The germline gives CDR1 SGDLS, CDR2 YYNGEE. V was pared by 0 bases and J by 6 bases, with 9 bases between. The CDR3 sequence is 13 residues long. The CDR3 DNA reads as TGTGCCAGCAGCGTAGGGTCAGGCAATGGCTACACCTTC. Amino acid sequence: CASSVGSGNGYTF.

The rearrangement uses TRBV6-1 and TRBJ1-1; the D is unclear. CDR1 and CDR2 from the germline V gene are MNHNS and SASEGT. This CDR3 contains 16 residues. Trimming cost V 0 bases and J 3 bases, with 14 bases left between them. CDR3 nucleotides: TGTGCCAGCAGTGAAGCTCGGGTCAGCGGGTACACTGAAGCTTTCTTT. Its translation: CASSEARVSGYTEAFF.

The gene calls are TRBV5-4 and TRBJ2-3; perhaps TRBD1 as D (6 bases). Trimming shortened V by 0 bases and J by 1 base, and 12 bases separated the two germline ends. In germline, CDR1 is SGHNT, CDR2 YYREEE (reference sequence). The CDR3 contains 16 residues. The CDR3 sequence is CASSLGRGLGTDTQYF. The CDR3 bases are TGTGCCAGCAGCTTGGGCAGGGGATTAGGCACAGATACGCAGTATTTT.